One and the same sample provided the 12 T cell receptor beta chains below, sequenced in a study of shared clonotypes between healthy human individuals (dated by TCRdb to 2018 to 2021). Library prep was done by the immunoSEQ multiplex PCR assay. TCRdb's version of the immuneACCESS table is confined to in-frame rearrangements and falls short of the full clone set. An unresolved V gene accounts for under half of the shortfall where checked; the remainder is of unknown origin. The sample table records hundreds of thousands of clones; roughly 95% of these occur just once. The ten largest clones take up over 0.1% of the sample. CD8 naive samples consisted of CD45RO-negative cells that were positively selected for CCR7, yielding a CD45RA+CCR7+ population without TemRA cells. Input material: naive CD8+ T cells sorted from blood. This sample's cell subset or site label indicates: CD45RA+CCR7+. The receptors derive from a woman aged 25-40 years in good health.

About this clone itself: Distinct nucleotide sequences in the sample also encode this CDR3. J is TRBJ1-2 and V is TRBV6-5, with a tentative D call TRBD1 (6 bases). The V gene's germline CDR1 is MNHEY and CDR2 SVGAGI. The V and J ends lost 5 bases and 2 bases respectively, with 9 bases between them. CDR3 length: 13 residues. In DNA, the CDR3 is TGTGCCAGCAGTCCGACAGGAAACTATGGCTACACCTTC. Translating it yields CASSPTGNYGYTF.

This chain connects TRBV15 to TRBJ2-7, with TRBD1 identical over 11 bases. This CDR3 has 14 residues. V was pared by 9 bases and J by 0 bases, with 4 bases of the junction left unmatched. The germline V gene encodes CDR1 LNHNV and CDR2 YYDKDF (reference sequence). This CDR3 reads CATQDRGRSYEQYF. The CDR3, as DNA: TGTGCCACGCAGGACAGGGGGCGCTCCTACGAGCAGTACTTC. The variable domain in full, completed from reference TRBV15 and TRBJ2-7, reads DAMVIQNPRYQVTQFGKPVTLSCSQTLNHNVMYWYQQKSSQAPKLLFHYYDKDFNNEADTPDNFQSRRPNTSFCFLDIRSPGLGDTAMYLCATQDRGRSYEQYFGPGTRLTVT.

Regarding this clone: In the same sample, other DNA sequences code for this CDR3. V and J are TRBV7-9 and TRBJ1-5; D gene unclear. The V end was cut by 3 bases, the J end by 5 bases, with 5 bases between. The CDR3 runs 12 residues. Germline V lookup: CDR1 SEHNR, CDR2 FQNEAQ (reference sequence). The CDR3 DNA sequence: TGTGCCAGCAGCTTGGCGGATCAGCCCCAGCATTTT. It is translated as CASSLADQPQHF.

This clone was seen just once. The CDR3 reads CASSVGGEDTQYF. The CDR3 nucleotides read TGTGCCAGCAGCGTAGGTGGGGAAGATACGCAGTATTTT. The chain links TRBV9 to TRBJ2-3; no definite D call. CDR1 SGDLS and CDR2 YYNGEE come from the germline V gene. CDR3 size: 13 residues. The V gene lost 0 bases and the J gene lost 5 bases, with 7 bases spanning the gap.

The CDR3 region is CARVPLGAKQKAFF. Written as DNA, the CDR3 is TGTGCCAGAGTTCCCCTAGGAGCGAAGCAAAAAGCTTTCTTT. The gene calls are TRBV28 and TRBJ1-1; D gene ambiguous. V gave up 9 bases and J gave up 9 bases, with 23 bases separating them. CDR1 is MDHEN, CDR2 SYDVKM, per germline. The CDR3 is 14 residues long. The full variable domain, completed using reference TRBV28 and TRBJ1-1, is DVKVTQSSRYLVKRTGEKVFLECVQDMDHENMFWYRQDPGLGLRLIYFSYDVKMKEKGDIPEGYSVSREKKERFSLILESASTNQTSMYLCARVPLGAKQKAFFGQGTRLTVV.

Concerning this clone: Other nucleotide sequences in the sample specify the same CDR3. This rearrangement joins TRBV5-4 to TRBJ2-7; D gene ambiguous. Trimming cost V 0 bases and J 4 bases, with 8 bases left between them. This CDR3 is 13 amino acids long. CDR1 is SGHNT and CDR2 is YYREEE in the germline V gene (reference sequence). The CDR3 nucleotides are TGTGCCAGCAGCTTGGGATCGGATTACGAGCAGTACTTC. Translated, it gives CASSLGSDYEQYF.

The CDR3 here is CASSLYRGESNEQFF. The CDR3 nucleotides read TGTGCCAGCAGCTTATATCGCGGGGAAAGCAATGAGCAGTTCTTC. The rearrangement links TRBV7-9 to TRBJ2-1, with D maybe TRBD2 (6 bases). The V gene's germline CDR1 is SEHNR and CDR2 FQNEAQ (reference sequence). V lost 2 bases and J lost 6, with 14 bases in between. The CDR3 has 15 amino acids.

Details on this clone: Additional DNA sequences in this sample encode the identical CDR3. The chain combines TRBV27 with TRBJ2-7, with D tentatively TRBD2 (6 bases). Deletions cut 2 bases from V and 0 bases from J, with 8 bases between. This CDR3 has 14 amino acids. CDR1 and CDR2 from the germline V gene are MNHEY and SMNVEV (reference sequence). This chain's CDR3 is CASSLAGSSYEQYF. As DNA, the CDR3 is TGTGCCAGCAGTTTAGCGGGGAGCTCCTACGAGCAGTACTTC.

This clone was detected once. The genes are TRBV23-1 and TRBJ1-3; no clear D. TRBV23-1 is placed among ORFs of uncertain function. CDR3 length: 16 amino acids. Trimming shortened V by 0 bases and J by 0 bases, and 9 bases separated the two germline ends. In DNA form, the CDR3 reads TGCGCCAGCAGTCAATCGAAGGCGCACTCTGGAAACACCATATATTTT. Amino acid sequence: CASSQSKAHSGNTIYF.

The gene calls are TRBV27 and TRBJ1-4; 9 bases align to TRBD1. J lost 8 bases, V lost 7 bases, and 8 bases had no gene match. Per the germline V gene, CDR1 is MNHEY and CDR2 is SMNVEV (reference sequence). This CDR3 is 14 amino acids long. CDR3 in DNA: TGTGCCAGCACCACGACAGGGGGACGGGAAAAACTGTTTTTT. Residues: CASTTTGGREKLFF. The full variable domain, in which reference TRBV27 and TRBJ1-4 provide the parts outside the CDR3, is EAQVTQNPRYLITVTGKKLTVTCSQNMNHEYMSWYRQDPGLGLRQIYYSMNVEVTDKGDVPEGYKVSRKEKRNFPLILESPSPNQTSLYFCASTTTGGREKLFFGSGTQLSVL.

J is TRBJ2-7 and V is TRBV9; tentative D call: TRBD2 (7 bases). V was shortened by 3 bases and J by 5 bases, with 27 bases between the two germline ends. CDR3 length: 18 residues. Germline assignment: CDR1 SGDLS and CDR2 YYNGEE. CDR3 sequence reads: CASSGGATEEGEGNEQYF. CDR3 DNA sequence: TGTGCCAGCAGCGGCGGCGCTACCGAGGAGGGGGAGGGCAACGAGCAGTACTTC.

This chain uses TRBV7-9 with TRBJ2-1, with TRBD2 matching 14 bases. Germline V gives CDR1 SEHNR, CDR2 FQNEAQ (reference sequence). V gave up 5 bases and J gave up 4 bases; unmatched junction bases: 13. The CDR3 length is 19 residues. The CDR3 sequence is CASSPKPGLAGVNYNEQFF. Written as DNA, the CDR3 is TGTGCCAGCAGCCCAAAACCGGGACTAGCGGGAGTTAATTACAATGAGCAGTTCTTC.